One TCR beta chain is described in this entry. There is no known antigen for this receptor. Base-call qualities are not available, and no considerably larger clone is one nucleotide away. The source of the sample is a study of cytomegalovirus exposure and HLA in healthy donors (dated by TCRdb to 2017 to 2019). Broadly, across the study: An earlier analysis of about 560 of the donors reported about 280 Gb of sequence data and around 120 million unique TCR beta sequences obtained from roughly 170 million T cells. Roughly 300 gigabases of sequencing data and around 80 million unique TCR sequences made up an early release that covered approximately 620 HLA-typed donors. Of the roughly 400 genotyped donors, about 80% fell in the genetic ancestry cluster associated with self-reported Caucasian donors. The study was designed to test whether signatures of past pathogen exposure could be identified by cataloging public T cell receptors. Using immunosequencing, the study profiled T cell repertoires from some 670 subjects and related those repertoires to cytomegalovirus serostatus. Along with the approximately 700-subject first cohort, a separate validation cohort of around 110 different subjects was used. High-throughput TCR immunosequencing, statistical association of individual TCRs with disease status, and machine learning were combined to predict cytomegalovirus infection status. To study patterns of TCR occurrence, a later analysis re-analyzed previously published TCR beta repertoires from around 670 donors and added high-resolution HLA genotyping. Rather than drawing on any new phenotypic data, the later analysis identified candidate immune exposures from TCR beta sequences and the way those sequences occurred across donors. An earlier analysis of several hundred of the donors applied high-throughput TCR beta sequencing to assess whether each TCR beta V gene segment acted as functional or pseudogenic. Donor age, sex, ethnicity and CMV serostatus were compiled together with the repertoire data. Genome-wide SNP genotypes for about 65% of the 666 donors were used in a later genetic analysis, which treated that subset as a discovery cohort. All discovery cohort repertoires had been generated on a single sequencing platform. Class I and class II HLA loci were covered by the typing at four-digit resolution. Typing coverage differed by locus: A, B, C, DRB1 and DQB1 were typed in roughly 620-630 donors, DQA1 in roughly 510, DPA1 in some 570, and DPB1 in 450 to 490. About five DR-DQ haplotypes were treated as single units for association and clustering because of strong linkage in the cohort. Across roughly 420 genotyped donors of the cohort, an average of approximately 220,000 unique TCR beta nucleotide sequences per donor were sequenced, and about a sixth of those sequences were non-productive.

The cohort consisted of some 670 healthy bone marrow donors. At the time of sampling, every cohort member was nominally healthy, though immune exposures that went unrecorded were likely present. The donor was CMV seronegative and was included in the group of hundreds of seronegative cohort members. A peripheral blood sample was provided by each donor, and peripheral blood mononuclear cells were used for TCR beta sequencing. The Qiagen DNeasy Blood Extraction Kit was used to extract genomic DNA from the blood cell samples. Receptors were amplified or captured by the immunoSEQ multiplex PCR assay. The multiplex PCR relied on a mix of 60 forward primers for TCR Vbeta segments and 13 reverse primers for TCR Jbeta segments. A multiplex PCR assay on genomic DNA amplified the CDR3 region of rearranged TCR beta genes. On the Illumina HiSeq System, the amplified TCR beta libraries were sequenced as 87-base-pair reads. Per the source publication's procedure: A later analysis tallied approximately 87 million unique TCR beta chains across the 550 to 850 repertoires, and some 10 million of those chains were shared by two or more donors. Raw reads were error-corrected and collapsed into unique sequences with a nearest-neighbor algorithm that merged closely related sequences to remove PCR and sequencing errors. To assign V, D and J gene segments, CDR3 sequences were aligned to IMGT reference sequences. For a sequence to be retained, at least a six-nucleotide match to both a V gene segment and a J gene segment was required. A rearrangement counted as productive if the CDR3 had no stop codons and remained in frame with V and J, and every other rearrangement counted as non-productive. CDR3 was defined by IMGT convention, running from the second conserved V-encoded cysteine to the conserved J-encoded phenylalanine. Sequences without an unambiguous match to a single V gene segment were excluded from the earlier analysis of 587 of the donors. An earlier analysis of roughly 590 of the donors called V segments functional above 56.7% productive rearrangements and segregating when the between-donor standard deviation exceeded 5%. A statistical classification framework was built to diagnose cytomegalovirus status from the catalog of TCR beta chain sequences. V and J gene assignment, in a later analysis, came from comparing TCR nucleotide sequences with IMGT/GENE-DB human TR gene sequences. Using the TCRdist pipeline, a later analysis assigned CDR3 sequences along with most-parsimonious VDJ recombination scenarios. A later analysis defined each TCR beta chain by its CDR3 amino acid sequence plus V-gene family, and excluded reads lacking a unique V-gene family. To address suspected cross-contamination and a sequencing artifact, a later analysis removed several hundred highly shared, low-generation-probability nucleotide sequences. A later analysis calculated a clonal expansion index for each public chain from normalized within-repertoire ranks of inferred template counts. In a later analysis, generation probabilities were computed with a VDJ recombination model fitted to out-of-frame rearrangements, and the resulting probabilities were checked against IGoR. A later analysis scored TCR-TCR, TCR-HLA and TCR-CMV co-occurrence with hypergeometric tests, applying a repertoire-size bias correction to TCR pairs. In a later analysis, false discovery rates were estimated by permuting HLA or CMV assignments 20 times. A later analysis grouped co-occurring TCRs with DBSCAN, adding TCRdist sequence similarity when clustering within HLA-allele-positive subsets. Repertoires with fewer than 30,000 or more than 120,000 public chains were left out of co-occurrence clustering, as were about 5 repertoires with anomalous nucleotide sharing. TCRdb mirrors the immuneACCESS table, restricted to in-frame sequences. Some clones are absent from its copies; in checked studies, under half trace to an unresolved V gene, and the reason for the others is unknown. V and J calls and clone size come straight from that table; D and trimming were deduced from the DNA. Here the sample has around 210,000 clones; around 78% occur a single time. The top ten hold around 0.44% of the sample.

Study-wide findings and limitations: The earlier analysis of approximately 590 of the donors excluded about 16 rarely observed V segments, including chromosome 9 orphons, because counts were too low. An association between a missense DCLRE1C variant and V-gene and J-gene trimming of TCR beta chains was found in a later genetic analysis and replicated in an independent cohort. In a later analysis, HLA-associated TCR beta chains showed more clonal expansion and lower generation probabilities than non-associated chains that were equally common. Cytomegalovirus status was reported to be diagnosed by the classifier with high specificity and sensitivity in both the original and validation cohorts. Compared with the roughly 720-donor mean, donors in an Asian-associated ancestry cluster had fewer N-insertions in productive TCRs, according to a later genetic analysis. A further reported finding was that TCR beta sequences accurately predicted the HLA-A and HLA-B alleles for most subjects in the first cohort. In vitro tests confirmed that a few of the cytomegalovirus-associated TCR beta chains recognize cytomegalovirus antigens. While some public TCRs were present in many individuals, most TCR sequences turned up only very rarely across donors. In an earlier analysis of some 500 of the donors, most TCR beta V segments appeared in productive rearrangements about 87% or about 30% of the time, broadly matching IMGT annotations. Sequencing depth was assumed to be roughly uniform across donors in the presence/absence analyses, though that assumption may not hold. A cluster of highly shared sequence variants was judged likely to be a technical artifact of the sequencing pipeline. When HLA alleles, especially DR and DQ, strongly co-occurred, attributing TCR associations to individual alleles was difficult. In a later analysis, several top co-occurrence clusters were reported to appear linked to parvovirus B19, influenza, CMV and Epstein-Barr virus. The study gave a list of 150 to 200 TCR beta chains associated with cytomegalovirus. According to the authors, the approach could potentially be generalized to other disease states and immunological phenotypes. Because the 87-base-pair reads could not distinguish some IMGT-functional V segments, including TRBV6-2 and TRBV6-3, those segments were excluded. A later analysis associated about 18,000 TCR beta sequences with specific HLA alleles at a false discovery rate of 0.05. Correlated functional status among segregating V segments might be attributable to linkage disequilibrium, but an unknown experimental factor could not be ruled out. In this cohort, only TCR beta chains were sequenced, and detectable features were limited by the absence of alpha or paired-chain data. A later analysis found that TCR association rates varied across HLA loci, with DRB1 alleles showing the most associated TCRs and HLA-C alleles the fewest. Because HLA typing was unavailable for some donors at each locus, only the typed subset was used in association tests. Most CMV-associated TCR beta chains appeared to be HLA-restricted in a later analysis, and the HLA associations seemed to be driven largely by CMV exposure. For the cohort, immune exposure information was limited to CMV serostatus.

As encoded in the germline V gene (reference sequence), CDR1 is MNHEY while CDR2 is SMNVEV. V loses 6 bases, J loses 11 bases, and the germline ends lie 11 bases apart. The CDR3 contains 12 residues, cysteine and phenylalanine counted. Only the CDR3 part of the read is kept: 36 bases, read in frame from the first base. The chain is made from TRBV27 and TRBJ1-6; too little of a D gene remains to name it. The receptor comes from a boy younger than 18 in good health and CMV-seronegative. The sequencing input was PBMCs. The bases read TGTGCCAGCAGGGAGGGTAGTGCACCCCTCCACTTT. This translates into CASREGSAPLHF.